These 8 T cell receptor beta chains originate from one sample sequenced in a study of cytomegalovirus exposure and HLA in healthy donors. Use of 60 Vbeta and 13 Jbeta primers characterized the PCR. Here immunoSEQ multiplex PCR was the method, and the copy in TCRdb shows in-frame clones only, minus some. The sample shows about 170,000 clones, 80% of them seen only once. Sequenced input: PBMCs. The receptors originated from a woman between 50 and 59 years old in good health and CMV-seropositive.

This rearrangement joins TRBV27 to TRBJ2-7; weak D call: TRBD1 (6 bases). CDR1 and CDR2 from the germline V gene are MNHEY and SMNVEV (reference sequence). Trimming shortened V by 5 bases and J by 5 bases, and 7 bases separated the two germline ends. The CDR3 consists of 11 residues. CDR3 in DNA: TGTGCCAGCAGTAGGGGGAACGAGCAGTACTTC. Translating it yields CASSRGNEQYF.

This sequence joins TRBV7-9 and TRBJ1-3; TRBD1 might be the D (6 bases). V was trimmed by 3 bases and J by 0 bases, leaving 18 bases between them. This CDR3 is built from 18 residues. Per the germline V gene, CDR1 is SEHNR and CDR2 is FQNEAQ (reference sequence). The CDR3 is CASSFDFGTGLSGNTIYF. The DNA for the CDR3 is TGTGCCAGCAGCTTCGATTTTGGAACAGGGCTCTCTGGAAACACCATATATTTT.

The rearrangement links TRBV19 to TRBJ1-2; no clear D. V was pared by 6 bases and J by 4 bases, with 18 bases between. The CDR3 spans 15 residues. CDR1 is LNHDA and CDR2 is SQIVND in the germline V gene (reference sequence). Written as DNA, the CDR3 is TGTGCCAGTAGGGATATAGGCTCACGGAGCTATGGCTACACCTTC. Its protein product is CASRDIGSRSYGYTF.

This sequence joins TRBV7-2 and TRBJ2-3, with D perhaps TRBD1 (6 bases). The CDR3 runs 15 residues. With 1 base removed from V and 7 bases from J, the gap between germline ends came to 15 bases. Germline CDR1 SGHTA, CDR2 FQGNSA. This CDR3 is CASSLEGTQRNTQYF. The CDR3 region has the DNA TGTGCCAGCAGCTTAGAGGGGACACAGCGGAATACGCAGTATTTT. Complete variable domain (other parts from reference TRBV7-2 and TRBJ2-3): GAGVSQSPSNKVTEKGKDVELRCDPISGHTALYWYRQSLGQGLEFLIYFQGNSAPDKSGLPSDRFSAERTGGSVSTLTIQRTQQEDSAVYLCASSLEGTQRNTQYFGPGTRLTVL.

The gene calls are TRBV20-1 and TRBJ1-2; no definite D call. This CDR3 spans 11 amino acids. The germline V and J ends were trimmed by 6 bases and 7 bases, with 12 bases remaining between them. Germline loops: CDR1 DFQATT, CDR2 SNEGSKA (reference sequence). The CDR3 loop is CSADPQVGYTF. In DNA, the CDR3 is TGCAGTGCCGATCCCCAGGTTGGCTACACCTTC.

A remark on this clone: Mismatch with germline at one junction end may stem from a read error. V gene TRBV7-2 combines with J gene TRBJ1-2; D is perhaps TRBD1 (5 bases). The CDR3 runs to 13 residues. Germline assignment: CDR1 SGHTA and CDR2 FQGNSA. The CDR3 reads CASSYGQNYGYTF. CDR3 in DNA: TGTGCTAGCAGCTACGGACAAAACTATGGCTACACCTTC.

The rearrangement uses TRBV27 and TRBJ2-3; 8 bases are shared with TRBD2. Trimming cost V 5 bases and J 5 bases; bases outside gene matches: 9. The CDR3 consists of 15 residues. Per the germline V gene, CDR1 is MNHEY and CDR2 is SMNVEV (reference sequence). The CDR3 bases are TGTGCCAGCAGTCCCGAGCGGGAGTGGGGAGATACGCAGTATTTT. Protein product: CASSPEREWGDTQYF.

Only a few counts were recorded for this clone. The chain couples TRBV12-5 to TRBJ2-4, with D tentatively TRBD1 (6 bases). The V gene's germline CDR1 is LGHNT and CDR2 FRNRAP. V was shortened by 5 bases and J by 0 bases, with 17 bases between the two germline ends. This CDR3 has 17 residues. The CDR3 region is CASGPIRQAGAKNIQYF. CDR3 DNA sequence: TGTGCTAGTGGTCCAATTAGACAGGCGGGAGCCAAAAACATTCAGTACTTC. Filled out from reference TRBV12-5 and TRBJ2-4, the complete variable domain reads DARVTQTPRHKVTEMGQEVTMRCQPILGHNTVFWYRQTMMQGLELLAYFRNRAPLDDSGMPKDRFSAEMPDATLATLKIQPSEPRDSAVYFCASGPIRQAGAKNIQYFGAGTRLSVL.